The 25 T cell receptor beta chains below come from one sample, sequenced in a study of brain T cells in children with intractable seizures. The table came from immunoSEQ multiplex PCR; TCRdb's copy has only in-frame clones and leaves some out. Of 110,000 or so clones in the sample, 94% were seen once. The material was peripheral blood, obtained at surgery. All receptors come from a boy in the first two years of life with hemimegalencephaly and intractable seizures.

The V gene is TRBV27, the J gene TRBJ1-5; tentative D call: TRBD1 (5 bases). V was shortened by 6 bases and J by 3 bases, with 15 bases between the two germline ends. CDR1 and CDR2 (germline): MNHEY, SMNVEV (reference sequence). The CDR3 consists of 15 residues. CDR3 region: CASSRPDRPNQPQHF. CDR3 sequence (DNA): TGTGCCAGCAGCCGCCCCGACAGACCCAATCAGCCCCAGCATTTT.

The rearrangement links TRBV7-8 to TRBJ2-3; perhaps TRBD1 as D (5 bases). Germline loops: CDR1 SGHVS, CDR2 FQNEAQ. V lost 5 bases and J lost 8, with 20 bases in between. This CDR3 is 15 amino acids long. CDR3 in DNA: TGTGCCAGCAGCCCTCTGAGTGGAGCCCAGGGTACGCAGTATTTT. Translating it yields CASSPLSGAQGTQYF. The whole variable domain, remainder taken from reference TRBV7-8 and TRBJ2-3, is GAGVSQSPRYKVAKRGQDVALRCDPISGHVSLFWYQQALGQGPEFLTYFQNEAQLDKSGLPSDRFFAERPEGSVSTLKIQRTQQEDSAVYLCASSPLSGAQGTQYFGPGTRLTVL.

This clone is a singleton in its sample. V usage is TRBV19 and J usage is TRBJ2-7; 13 bases align to TRBD2. The CDR3 contains 16 residues. CDR1 and CDR2 from the germline V gene are LNHDA and SQIVND (reference sequence). Trimming removed 5 bases from V and 9 bases from J; junction bases left unmatched: 13. CDR3 amino acids: CASSLDGLAGVVAQYF. The CDR3 bases are TGTGCCAGTAGTCTTGACGGACTAGCGGGAGTTGTTGCGCAGTACTTC.

This chain joins TRBV6-1 and TRBJ1-2; D is undetermined. V gave up 2 bases and J gave up 4 bases, with 11 bases separating them. Germline CDR1 reads MNHNS; CDR2 reads SASEGT. The CDR3 extends over 14 amino acids. The CDR3 DNA follows: TGTGCCAGCAGTGAATTTATGCGTGCCTATGGCTACACCTTC. Protein: CASSEFMRAYGYTF.

The chain recombines TRBV5-1 with TRBJ2-3; D is unresolved. Trimming pared 1 base from V and 2 bases from J, leaving 2 bases between. The germline V gene encodes CDR1 SGHRS and CDR2 YFSETQ. This CDR3 region has 12 residues. The CDR3 sequence: CASSLPTDTQYF. In nucleotides, the CDR3 is TGCGCCAGCAGCTTGCCCACAGATACGCAGTATTTT. Variable domain in full (rest from reference TRBV5-1 and TRBJ2-3): KAGVTQTPRYLIKTRGQQVTLSCSPISGHRSVSWYQQTPGQGLQFLFEYFSETQRNKGNFPGRFSGRQFSNSRSEMNVSTLELGDSALYLCASSLPTDTQYFGPGTRLTVL.

The rearrangement links TRBV7-9 to TRBJ1-1; D gene uncertain. The CDR3 spans 15 residues. The V gene lost 1 base and the J gene lost 1 base, with 10 bases spanning the gap. Germline lookup yields CDR1 SEHNR and CDR2 FQNEAQ (reference sequence). As DNA, the CDR3 is TGTGCCAGCAGCTTAGATCATAACCGGAACACTGAAGCTTTCTTT. The encoded protein is CASSLDHNRNTEAFF.

The chain employs TRBV18 and TRBJ2-5; 8 positions agree with TRBD1. CDR3 length: 17 residues. V was pared by 1 base and J by 4 bases, with 11 bases of the junction left unmatched. In germline, CDR1 is KGHSH, CDR2 LQKENI. CDR3 DNA sequence: TGTGCCAGCTCACCACTGGGACAGGCCCTTAAAAGAGAGACCCAGTACTTC. Its translation is CASSPLGQALKRETQYF.

V gene TRBV6-5 combines with J gene TRBJ1-4; the D gene is possibly TRBD1 (5 bases). The CDR3 loop spans 15 amino acids. The V gene lost 5 bases and the J gene lost 4 bases, with 14 bases spanning the gap. Germline lookup yields CDR1 MNHEY and CDR2 SVGAGI. DNA of the CDR3: TGTGCCAGCAGTCCACTGGGACTCCGTAATGAAAAACTGTTTTTT. Translation gives CASSPLGLRNEKLFF.

The CDR3 region has the DNA TGCGCCAGCACCTGGTCGTACAATGAGCAGTTCTTC. This gives the protein CASTWSYNEQFF. The chain couples TRBV10-2 to TRBJ2-1; no clear D. The CDR3 loop spans 12 amino acids. Trimming shortened V by 7 bases and J by 4 bases, and 8 bases separated the two germline ends. Germline values: CDR1 WSHSY, CDR2 SAAADI.

This sequence joins TRBV7-2 and TRBJ1-1; possibly TRBD1 for D (5 bases). CDR1 and CDR2 from the germline V gene are SGHTA and FQGNSA. Trimming stripped 3 bases from V and 0 bases from J, with 17 bases between. The CDR3 sequence is 17 residues long. CDR3 DNA: TGTGCCAGCAGCTTGGGGAGGCAGGGTCTCATGAACACTGAAGCTTTCTTT. It yields the protein CASSLGRQGLMNTEAFF. Full variable domain (missing parts from reference TRBV7-2 and TRBJ1-1): GAGVSQSPSNKVTEKGKDVELRCDPISGHTALYWYRQSLGQGLEFLIYFQGNSAPDKSGLPSDRFSAERTGGSVSTLTIQRTQQEDSAVYLCASSLGRQGLMNTEAFFGQGTRLTVV.

This clone occurred once. This chain links TRBV28 with TRBJ2-1; 8 bases agree with TRBD2. Germline assignment: CDR1 MDHEN and CDR2 SYDVKM. V lost 5 bases to trimming and J lost 2 bases; unmatched junction nucleotides: 11. CDR3 size: 17 residues. The CDR3 sequence is CASSLRYSGVTYNEQFF. Written as DNA, the CDR3 is TGTGCCAGCAGTCTGAGATATAGCGGGGTGACCTACAATGAGCAGTTCTTC.

The V gene is TRBV4-3, the J gene TRBJ2-1; 9 positions match TRBD2. The CDR3 runs to 18 residues. The J segment lost 5 bases and the V segment lost 1 base, leaving 12 bases of the junction unmatched. Germline loops: CDR1 LGHNA, CDR2 YSLEER. DNA for the CDR3: TGCGCCAGCAGCCAAGGTCTAGCGGGGAAGGAATTTCACAATGAGCAGTTCTTC. This encodes CASSQGLAGKEFHNEQFF.

This rearrangement joins TRBV6-1 to TRBJ2-3; 12 bases agree with TRBD2. CDR1 is MNHNS, CDR2 SASEGT, per germline. The CDR3 extends over 17 amino acids. V was pared by 3 bases and J by 0 bases, with 4 bases of the junction left unmatched. The CDR3, as DNA: TGTGCCAGCAGTGAGCTAGCGGGAGGGCCTAGCACAGATACGCAGTATTTT. It yields the protein CASSELAGGPSTDTQYF.

J is TRBJ2-7 and V is TRBV7-2, with TRBD2 matching 8 bases. Losses at the gene ends were 2 bases for V and 2 bases for J; bases not matched to a gene: 8. The CDR3 has 16 amino acids. Germline V CDR1 and CDR2: SGHTA, FQGNSA. The CDR3 reads CASSLSTGGPPYEQYF. CDR3 nucleotides: TGTGCCAGCAGCTTATCTACGGGAGGGCCCCCCTACGAGCAGTACTTC.

The chain recombines TRBV5-5 with TRBJ2-1; 13 bases line up with TRBD2. This CDR3 is 15 amino acids long. In germline, CDR1 is SGHKS, CDR2 YYEKEE (reference sequence). Trimming took 5 bases from V and 6 from J; bases not matched to a gene: 5. CDR3 bases: TGTGCCAGCAGGCTGCGACTAGCGGGAGGCAATGAGCAGTTCTTC. It codes for CASRLRLAGGNEQFF.

The rearrangement links TRBV19 to TRBJ2-5; TRBD2 matches at 9 bases. Germline loops: CDR1 LNHDA, CDR2 SQIVND (reference sequence). V trimming: 9 bases; J trimming: 3 bases; junction bases outside the gene matches: 14. The CDR3 has 16 residues. The CDR3 DNA is TGTGCCAGCAGCTTTGGCGGGGGGGGGCTTAAAGAGACCCAGTACTTC. As protein: CASSFGGGGLKETQYF.

V gene TRBV7-9 combines with J gene TRBJ1-2; D unclear. Germline V CDR1 and CDR2: SEHNR, FQNEAQ (reference sequence). The CDR3 runs 17 residues. V lost 2 bases and J 0 bases, leaving 16 bases between the germline ends. The CDR3 spells CASSLRAPKSSNYGYTF. CDR3 nucleotide sequence: TGTGCCAGCAGCTTAAGAGCACCCAAGTCTTCTAACTATGGCTACACCTTC.

A single count supports this clone. The chain carries TRBV5-1 and TRBJ2-1; D is uncertain. The CDR3 has 17 residues. In germline, CDR1 is SGHRS, CDR2 YFSETQ. Trimming removed 4 bases from V and 7 bases from J, with 24 bases in between. CDR3 loop: CASSPPGGGPMVNEQFF. The CDR3 coding sequence is TGCGCCAGCAGCCCGCCGGGTGGCGGTCCCATGGTGAATGAGCAGTTCTTC.

The genes are TRBV10-2 and TRBJ2-2; D not certain. V lost 0 bases, J lost 4 bases, and 12 bases lay in between. Germline lookup yields CDR1 WSHSY and CDR2 SAAADI. The CDR3 extends over 16 amino acids. The chain's CDR3 is CASSESSPSFTGELFF. The DNA for the CDR3 is TGCGCCAGCAGTGAGTCGAGTCCCAGTTTCACCGGGGAGCTGTTTTTT.

The V and J genes are TRBV6-5 and TRBJ2-7, with 7 bases identical to TRBD1. Germline-derived CDR1 and CDR2 are MNHEY and SVGAGI. The CDR3 is made up of 15 amino acids. Trimming cost V 7 bases and J 4 bases; bases outside gene matches: 13. The CDR3 is CASKKITGTAYEQYF. Written as DNA, the CDR3 is TGTGCCAGCAAAAAAATAACCGGGACAGCTTACGAGCAGTACTTC.

The rearrangement links TRBV9 to TRBJ1-1, with 9 nucleotides matching TRBD1. This CDR3 region has 14 residues. After removal of 1 base from V and 6 bases from J, the junction contained 4 bases not matched to a gene. Germline CDR1 and CDR2: SGDLS and YYNGEE. CDR3 in DNA: TGTGCCAGCAGCGTAACAGGGGGCAACGCTGAAGCTTTCTTT. Translating gives CASSVTGGNAEAFF. The complete variable domain, with remaining parts taken from reference TRBV9 and TRBJ1-1, reads DSGVTQTPKHLITATGQRVTLRCSPRSGDLSVYWYQQSLDQGLQFLIQYYNGEERAKGNILERFSAQQFPDLHSELNLSSLELGDSALYFCASSVTGGNAEAFFGQGTRLTVV.

J is TRBJ2-2 and V is TRBV19; 12 positions match TRBD2. This CDR3 is built from 16 residues. Germline values: CDR1 LNHDA, CDR2 SQIVND (reference sequence). Germline trimming cut 5 bases from V and 7 bases from J; bases unmatched to any gene: 8. CDR3 DNA sequence: TGTGCCAGTAGTTCAGGGACTAGCGGGTGGAGCGGGGAGCTGTTTTTT. Protein sequence: CASSSGTSGWSGELFF. Full variable domain (missing parts from reference TRBV19 and TRBJ2-2): DGGITQSPKYLFRKEGQNVTLSCEQNLNHDAMYWYRQDPGQGLRLIYYSQIVNDFQKGDIAEGYSVSREKKESFPLTVTSAQKNPTAFYLCASSSGTSGWSGELFFGEGSRLTVL.

The table lists this clone with a count of one. The gene calls are TRBV19 and TRBJ2-3; no clear D gene. Per germline, CDR1 LNHDA and CDR2 SQIVND (reference sequence). Trimming took off 5 bases at V and 1 base at J, with 13 bases between the two ends. This CDR3 contains 15 residues. CDR3 sequence (DNA): TGTGCCAGTAGTCCCTGGTTGGAAGGCACAGATACGCAGTATTTT. It is translated as CASSPWLEGTDTQYF. Variable domain in full (rest from reference TRBV19 and TRBJ2-3): DGGITQSPKYLFRKEGQNVTLSCEQNLNHDAMYWYRQDPGQGLRLIYYSQIVNDFQKGDIAEGYSVSREKKESFPLTVTSAQKNPTAFYLCASSPWLEGTDTQYFGPGTRLTVL.

This clone was observed a single time. The DNA of the CDR3 is TGTGCCAGCAGTGAAGTCACCCCCGGGGAGCTGTTTTTT. Translating gives CASSEVTPGELFF. The V call is TRBV2, the J call TRBJ2-2; D gene uncertain. This CDR3 has 13 residues. Per germline, CDR1 SNHLY and CDR2 FYNNEI. V gave up 1 base and J gave up 6 bases, with 6 bases separating them. Supplemented by reference TRBV2 and TRBJ2-2, the full variable domain reads EPEVTQTPSHQVTQMGQEVILRCVPISNHLYFYWYRQILGQKVEFLVSFYNNEISEKSEIFDDQFSVERPDGSNFTLKIRSTKLEDSAMYFCASSEVTPGELFFGEGSRLTVL.

This chain uses TRBV10-3 with TRBJ2-7; TRBD1 aligns across 9 bases. Per germline, CDR1 ENHRY and CDR2 SYGVKD. V trimming: 3 bases; J trimming: 2 bases; junction bases outside the gene matches: 8. There are 16 residues in the CDR3. CDR3 protein: CAISDSGTGNPYEQYF. In DNA form, the CDR3 reads TGTGCCATCAGTGATTCCGGGACAGGGAATCCCTACGAGCAGTACTTC.